This T cell receptor (beta chain) was obtained from a study of a mutant IDH1 vaccine in newly diagnosed glioma. The data were produced by immunoSEQ multiplex PCR, yet TCRdb's version contains in-frame clones alone and is incomplete. In the table there are tens of thousands of clones, around 92% of which are singletons. A word on this clone: Its antigen remains unidentified.

As for time point: week 35, safety follow-up. Vaccination used 300 ug of mutant IDH1 20-mer peptide per dose, with topical imiquimod. Donor tumors were new WHO grade 3 or 4 IDH1-mutant, ATRX-lost astrocytomas. The CDR3 loop spans 13 amino acids. Trimming removed 5 bases from V and 4 bases from J, with 10 bases in between. Germline CDR1 reads MNHEY; CDR2 reads SMNVEV (reference sequence). The sequences come from PBMCs, collected from a glioma patient whose treatment included an IDH1 peptide vaccine. The chain has TRBV27 and TRBJ2-3, with TRBD2 as a possible D gene (5 bases). This receptor was identified in a man over 45 with glioma. CDR3 in DNA: TGTGCCAGCAGTCCTATCGGGGCAGATACGCAGTATTTT. It specifies CASSPIGADTQYF.